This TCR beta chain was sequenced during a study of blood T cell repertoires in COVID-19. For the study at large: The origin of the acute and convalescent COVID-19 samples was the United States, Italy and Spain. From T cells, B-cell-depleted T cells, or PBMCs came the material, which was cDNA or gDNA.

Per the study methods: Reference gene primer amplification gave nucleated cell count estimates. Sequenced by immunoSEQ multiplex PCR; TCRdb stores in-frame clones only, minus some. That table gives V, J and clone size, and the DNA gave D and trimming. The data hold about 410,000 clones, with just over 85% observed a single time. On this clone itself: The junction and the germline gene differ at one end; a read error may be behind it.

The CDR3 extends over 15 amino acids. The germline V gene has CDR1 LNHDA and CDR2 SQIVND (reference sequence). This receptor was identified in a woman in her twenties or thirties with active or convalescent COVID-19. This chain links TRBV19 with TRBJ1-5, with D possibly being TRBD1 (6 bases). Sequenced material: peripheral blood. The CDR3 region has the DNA TGTGCCAGTAGTGTTACAGGGTATAGCAATCAGCTCCAGCATTTT. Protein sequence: CASSVTGYSNQLQHF.